The 30 T cell receptor beta chains in this list originate from one sample, sequenced in a study of blood T cell repertoires in COVID-19 (TCRdb year 2020). Library preparation employed the immunoSEQ multiplex PCR assay. In its TCRdb copy, this immuneACCESS table keeps in-frame sequences only and misses some clones. Where compared with another copy, unresolved V genes explain less than half of these, and the others have no known cause. For this sample the table gives tens of thousands of clones, of which around four fifths were detected only once. The ten largest clones take up roughly a tenth of the sample. What was sequenced was peripheral blood. These receptors all come from a woman aged 45-60 years with acute or convalescent COVID-19.

This chain joins TRBV4-2 and TRBJ1-5; 7 bases are shared with TRBD1. J gave up 8 bases and V 1 base, and 5 bases lay outside the gene matches. The CDR3 is 14 residues long. Germline-derived CDR1 and CDR2 are LGHNA and YNFKEQ. The CDR3 is CASSQGLGGEPQHF. The DNA of the CDR3 is TGTGCCAGCAGCCAAGGTTTAGGGGGCGAGCCCCAGCATTTT.

The chain joins TRBV28 to TRBJ2-4, with D unclear. Trimming took 1 base from V and 0 from J, leaving 7 bases between them. CDR3 length equals 15 residues. Germline CDR1 and CDR2: MDHEN and SYDVKM. The CDR3 loop reads CASSLYELAKNIQYF. CDR3 DNA: TGTGCCAGCAGTTTATACGAGCTAGCCAAAAACATTCAGTACTTC.

The J gene is TRBJ1-6, the V gene TRBV30; 9 nucleotides match TRBD1. The CDR3 is 16 amino acids. CDR1 and CDR2 from the germline V gene are GTSNPN and SVGIG (reference sequence). V trimming: 3 bases; J trimming: 7 bases; junction bases outside the gene matches: 10. For the CDR3, the DNA is TGTGCCTGGAGAGGACAGGGGATAATTGAGAATTCACCCCTCCACTTT. It codes for CAWRGQGIIENSPLHF.

V and J are TRBV3-1 (or the pseudogene TRBV3-2) and TRBJ2-3; no firm D call. Trimming pared 3 bases from V and 2 bases from J, leaving 9 bases between. Germline CDR1 reads LGHDT; CDR2 reads YNNKEL (reference sequence). The CDR3 is made up of 14 amino acids. The CDR3 DNA sequence: TGTGCCAGCAGCCAGTATAGCCTCACAGATACGCAGTATTTT. Translation: CASSQYSLTDTQYF.

The chain recombines TRBV19 with TRBJ1-2, with TRBD1 as a possible D gene (5 bases). Germline values: CDR1 LNHDA, CDR2 SQIVND (reference sequence). V lost 10 bases and J 6 bases, leaving 18 bases between the germline ends. The CDR3 covers 13 residues. In DNA, the CDR3 is TGTGCCACTCGGGGGGAAGTGGTAAATGGCTACACCTTC. Its protein product is CATRGEVVNGYTF.

The chain links TRBV2 to TRBJ2-2, with D possibly being TRBD2 (6 bases). The V end lost 4 bases, the J end lost 7 bases, and 7 bases lay between the germline ends. CDR1 SNHLY and CDR2 FYNNEI come from the germline V gene. This CDR3 has 12 amino acids. The CDR3 sequence is CASSGGGGELFF. Here the CDR3 DNA reads TGTGCCAGCAGTGGGGGAGGCGGGGAGCTGTTTTTT. Drawing the rest from reference TRBV2 and TRBJ2-2, the complete variable domain is EPEVTQTPSHQVTQMGQEVILRCVPISNHLYFYWYRQILGQKVEFLVSFYNNEISEKSEIFDDQFSVERPDGSNFTLKIRSTKLEDSAMYFCASSGGGGELFFGEGSRLTVL.

The chain joins TRBV6-6 to TRBJ1-1, with a weak D call TRBD1 (5 bases). Germline V gene lookup returns CDR1 MNHNY and CDR2 SVGAGI (reference sequence). The V end was cut by 0 bases, the J end by 4 bases, with 12 bases between. This CDR3 spans 15 amino acids. The CDR3 sequence is CASSYSRGDGTEAFF. The CDR3 nucleotides read TGTGCCAGCAGTTACTCCCGGGGGGATGGCACTGAAGCTTTCTTT.

The rearrangement uses TRBV7-2 and TRBJ2-5; TRBD2 aligns across 9 bases. J was trimmed by 5 bases and V by 5 bases; bases with no gene match: 9. The CDR3 consists of 15 residues. Germline CDR1 SGHTA, CDR2 FQGNSA. CDR3 amino acids: CASSPSGASLETQYF. DNA for the CDR3: TGTGCCAGCAGCCCTAGCGGGGCGTCCTTGGAGACCCAGTACTTC.

In this sample, this clone turned up many times. CDR3 region: CASSVDAGGAGANVLTF. CDR3 sequence (DNA): TGTGCCAGCAGCGTAGATGCGGGAGGGGCTGGGGCCAACGTCCTGACTTTC. This chain connects TRBV9 to TRBJ2-6, with TRBD2 matching 9 bases. The germline CDR1 and CDR2 sequences are SGDLS and YYNGEE. J gave up 2 bases and V 0 bases, and 3 bases lay outside the gene matches. This CDR3 region has 17 residues.

The chain joins TRBV9 to TRBJ2-3; the D is unclear. The CDR3 consists of 15 residues. Germline values: CDR1 SGDLS, CDR2 YYNGEE. Trimming removed 0 bases from V and 2 bases from J, with 10 bases in between. CDR3 coding DNA: TGTGCCAGCAGCGTAGCCGGAGCCGACACAGATACGCAGTATTTT. Protein sequence: CASSVAGADTDTQYF.

The genes are TRBV5-5 and TRBJ2-7; possible D gene TRBD1, 6 bases. This CDR3 contains 15 residues. Between the trimmed V and J ends, which lost 3 bases and 1 base, there was a span of 14 bases. In germline, CDR1 is SGHKS, CDR2 YYEKEE (reference sequence). The CDR3 spells CASSSWTVQSYEQYF. The CDR3 bases are TGTGCCAGCAGCTCATGGACAGTGCAATCCTACGAGCAGTACTTC.

This sequence joins TRBV7-2 and TRBJ2-3; TRBD2 aligns across 8 bases. After removal of 5 bases from V and 10 bases from J, the junction contained 11 bases not matched to a gene. The CDR3 contains 14 residues. Germline CDR1 reads SGHTA; CDR2 reads FQGNSA. CDR3 sequence (DNA): TGTGCCAGCAGCCCACGGGGGGGGAGTATTGCGCAGTATTTT. It specifies CASSPRGGSIAQYF.

This chain links TRBV7-8 with TRBJ1-2, with D hard to call. This CDR3 has 13 amino acids. The V and J ends lost 3 bases and 6 bases respectively, with 11 bases between them. CDR1 is SGHVS, CDR2 FQNEAQ, per germline. The CDR3 DNA reads TGTGCCAGCAGCTTGGGCGTAGGTGATGGCTACACCTTC. Encoded protein: CASSLGVGDGYTF.

There are a few counts of this clone. This sequence joins TRBV10-3 and TRBJ1-1, with D possibly TRBD1 on 5 matching bases. V was shortened by 10 bases and J by 0 bases, with 12 bases between the two germline ends. In germline, CDR1 is ENHRY, CDR2 SYGVKD. The CDR3 extends over 13 amino acids. The CDR3 DNA is TGTGCCAACCGACAGTACATGAACACTGAAGCTTTCTTT. As protein: CANRQYMNTEAFF.

The table lists this clone with a count of one. This chain uses TRBV7-2 with TRBJ1-6; D not resolved. The V gene lost 2 bases and the J gene lost 10 bases, with 15 bases spanning the gap. Germline CDR1 and CDR2: SGHTA and FQGNSA. The CDR3 sequence is 15 residues long. CDR3 sequence (DNA): TGTGCCAGCAGCTTACGGGGTGAAGGTTGGTCACCCCTCCACTTT. This codes for CASSLRGEGWSPLHF.

This clone occurred a few times. Other nucleotide sequences in the sample specify the same CDR3. This chain links TRBV30 with TRBJ2-3; 8 nucleotides align to TRBD2. The CDR3 is 15 residues long. V lost 0 bases and J lost 1; bases outside the gene matches: 3. Germline CDR1 GTSNPN, CDR2 SVGIG (reference sequence). CDR3: CAWSVRGGRTDTQYF. Here the CDR3 DNA reads TGTGCCTGGAGTGTACGCGGGGGGCGCACAGATACGCAGTATTTT.

The J gene is TRBJ1-3, the V gene TRBV7-6, with TRBD1 matching 10 bases. The junction had 7 bases not matched to a gene; V was cut back by 4 bases and J by 7 bases. The germline V gene has CDR1 SGHVS and CDR2 FNYEAQ. The CDR3 has 15 amino acids. CDR3 in amino acids: CASSSRQGARNTIYF. The DNA of the CDR3 is TGTGCCAGCAGCTCCAGACAGGGGGCGAGGAACACCATATATTTT.

The V call is TRBV7-3, the J call TRBJ2-1, with D hard to call. Trimming took off 1 base at V and 10 bases at J, with 5 bases between the two ends. Germline CDR1 and CDR2: SGHTA and FQGTGA. The CDR3 covers 11 residues. This CDR3 reads CASSLNSEQFF. The CDR3 DNA sequence: TGTGCCAGCAGCTTAAATTCAGAGCAGTTCTTC.

The rearrangement links TRBV7-3 to TRBJ2-1; 7 positions agree with TRBD2. Germline values: CDR1 SGHTA, CDR2 FQGTGA. The ends lost 5 bases at V and 14 bases at J; junction bases unmatched: 15. CDR3 length: 14 residues. CDR3 loop: CASSQMPGEGRKFF. CDR3 coding DNA: TGTGCCAGCAGCCAAATGCCCGGGGAGGGGAGGAAGTTCTTC.

The chain joins TRBV12-3 or TRBV12-4 to TRBJ2-7; maybe TRBD2 (5 bases). Trimming took 3 bases from V and 1 from J, leaving 7 bases between them. This CDR3 has 13 residues. CDR3 coding DNA: TGTGCCAGCAGTTTGGGAGTGTCCTACGAGCAGTACTTC. Amino acids: CASSLGVSYEQYF.

The chain employs TRBV19 and TRBJ1-5; D may be TRBD1 (6 bases). The V end was cut by 5 bases, the J end by 1 base, with 18 bases between. The CDR3 has 17 residues. The germline CDR1 and CDR2 sequences are LNHDA and SQIVND (reference sequence). For the CDR3, the DNA is TGTGCCAGTAGTTCGTACAGGGTCTCCTCAAGCAATCAGCCCCAGCATTTT. It codes for CASSSYRVSSSNQPQHF. The whole variable domain, filled in from reference TRBV19 and TRBJ1-5, reads DGGITQSPKYLFRKEGQNVTLSCEQNLNHDAMYWYRQDPGQGLRLIYYSQIVNDFQKGDIAEGYSVSREKKESFPLTVTSAQKNPTAFYLCASSSYRVSSSNQPQHFGDGTRLSIL.

The CDR3 DNA sequence: TGTGCCAGCTCACCGGGCATGGCAGATACGCAGTATTTT. This translates into CASSPGMADTQYF. This rearrangement joins TRBV18 to TRBJ2-3; no clear D. V gave up 3 bases and J gave up 4 bases, with 8 bases separating them. CDR1 and CDR2 from the germline V gene are KGHSH and LQKENI. This CDR3 has 13 residues.

The chain carries TRBV5-4 and TRBJ2-2; 10 bases map to TRBD1. This CDR3 is built from 18 residues. Germline values: CDR1 SGHNT, CDR2 YYREEE (reference sequence). After removal of 5 bases from V and 1 base from J, the junction contained 11 bases not matched to a gene. In DNA, the CDR3 is TGTGCCAGCAGGGCGGGGACAGGGGCGTCTGTGAACACCGGGGAGCTGTTTTTT. Protein: CASRAGTGASVNTGELFF.

The J gene is TRBJ1-1, the V gene TRBV18, with 10 bases matching TRBD1. There are 12 residues in the CDR3. The germline V gene has CDR1 KGHSH and CDR2 LQKENI. Trimming cost V 5 bases and J 8 bases; bases outside gene matches: 2. The CDR3 sequence is CASSTGQGEAFF. The CDR3 DNA sequence: TGTGCCAGCTCAACGGGACAGGGGGAAGCTTTCTTT.

The chain uses TRBV2 and TRBJ2-5, with 12 bases matching TRBD2. After removal of 4 bases from V and 8 bases from J, the junction contained 11 bases not matched to a gene. The CDR3 is 16 residues long. CDR1 SNHLY and CDR2 FYNNEI come from the germline V gene. In nucleotides, the CDR3 is TGTGCCAGCAGTGCCGGACTAGCGGGACGAAGAGATACCCAGTACTTC. As protein: CASSAGLAGRRDTQYF. The entire variable domain, with the rest obtained from reference TRBV2 and TRBJ2-5, is as follows: EPEVTQTPSHQVTQMGQEVILRCVPISNHLYFYWYRQILGQKVEFLVSFYNNEISEKSEIFDDQFSVERPDGSNFTLKIRSTKLEDSAMYFCASSAGLAGRRDTQYFGPGTRLLVL.

The chain has TRBV28 and TRBJ1-2; 10 bases agree with TRBD1. This CDR3 has 15 amino acids. Losses at the gene ends were 4 bases for V and 4 bases for J; bases not matched to a gene: 6. Germline V gene sequence: CDR1 MDHEN, CDR2 SYDVKM. The CDR3 nucleotides are TGTGCCAGCAGTTCCAGGGACAGGGGAGTCTATGGCTACACCTTC. Translated: CASSSRDRGVYGYTF.

The CDR3 DNA sequence: TGTGCCAGCAGTTTAGGGGCTAGCGGCTTTTATTACAATGAGCAGTTCTTC. It yields the protein CASSLGASGFYYNEQFF. This chain connects TRBV28 to TRBJ2-1; 7 positions agree with TRBD2. CDR1 and CDR2 (germline): MDHEN, SYDVKM. CDR3 length: 17 residues. Trimming cost V 2 bases and J 4 bases; bases outside gene matches: 11. Full variable domain (rest looked up from reference TRBV28 and TRBJ2-1): DVKVTQSSRYLVKRTGEKVFLECVQDMDHENMFWYRQDPGLGLRLIYFSYDVKMKEKGDIPEGYSVSREKKERFSLILESASTNQTSMYLCASSLGASGFYYNEQFFGPGTRLTVL.

The chain links TRBV6-6 to TRBJ1-6; D is uncertain. Germline V gives CDR1 MNHNY, CDR2 SVGAGI (reference sequence). This CDR3 region has 16 residues. V was pared by 2 bases and J by 0 bases, with 8 bases between. CDR3 in DNA: TGTGCCAGCAGTTACGGCGGGAGCTCCTATAATTCACCCCTCCACTTT. Protein: CASSYGGSSYNSPLHF.

The chain has TRBV10-3 and TRBJ2-1; 10 nucleotides line up with TRBD2. Germline CDR1 ENHRY, CDR2 SYGVKD. After removal of 0 bases from V and 8 bases from J, the junction contained 10 bases not matched to a gene. The CDR3 sequence is 17 residues long. CDR3 sequence (DNA): TGTGCCATCAGTGAGTCTTGGGCTAGCGGGAGTCGGGATGAGCAGTTCTTC. Translation: CAISESWASGSRDEQFF.

V and J are TRBV4-2 and TRBJ2-3, with TRBD2 identical over 8 bases. Germline V CDR1 and CDR2: LGHNA, YNFKEQ. Trimming took 2 bases from V and 4 from J; bases not matched to a gene: 5. CDR3 length: 15 amino acids. The CDR3 here is CASSQRGGGPDTQYF. The CDR3 nucleotides read TGTGCCAGCAGCCAACGGGGGGGCGGCCCAGATACGCAGTATTTT.